Listed below are T cell receptor beta chains from one sample, sequenced in a study of CD4 and CD8 cells across lung adenocarcinoma regions. TCRdb independently ran MiXCR on the PCR reads; one entry per CDR3 protein. The sample carries approximately 9,600 distinct CDR3 sequences, 51% recorded once. Sequencing used CD4+ T cells from the margin of a lung tumor. All receptors come from a male donor with lung adenocarcinoma. The CD4 and CD8 labels of this study may be unreliable. CDR3s include the opening cysteine and the closing phenylalanine or tryptophan. Each record gives: V gene, D gene, clone size, J gene, CDR3 DNA, CDR3 protein. The D gene is left open where the match is weak. Some rows have no size entry. The others give once, few or many, or a class for an expanded clone.

TRBV6-2/TRBV6-3	-	-	TRBJ2-1	TGTGCCAGCAGATGGGGGGCCGACAATGAGCAGTTCTTC	CASRWGADNEQFF
TRBV4-1	-	medium-sized	TRBJ1-2	TGCGCCAGCAGCCCCACTGGAGAGTTCTATGGCTACACCTTC	CASSPTGEFYGYTF
TRBV14	-	many	TRBJ2-1	TGTGCCAGCAGCCGCCCAGGATGGGATGAGCAGTTCTTC	CASSRPGWDEQFF
TRBV7-3	TRBD1	medium-sized	TRBJ2-3	TGTGCCAGCAGCTTAAACGGGGGGACAGGGGGAATCACAGATACGCAGTATTTT	CASSLNGGTGGITDTQYF
TRBV15	TRBD2	-	TRBJ2-3	TGTGCCACCAGAACGGGGCTAGCGGGAGATACGCAGTATTTT	CATRTGLAGDTQYF
TRBV10-3	-	-	TRBJ2-4	TGTGCCACGGGGCTTGGAGCCAAAGACATGCAGTACTTT	CATGLGAKDMQYF
TRBV12-3/TRBV12-4	TRBD2	-	TRBJ2-1	TGTGCCAGCAGACCTCCGGGACTACCCGTGAATGAGCAGTTCTTC	CASRPPGLPVNEQFF
TRBV3-1	-	many	TRBJ1-2	TGTGCCAGCAGCCATCGGGGATACTATGGCTACACCTTC	CASSHRGYYGYTF
TRBV7-2	TRBD2	-	TRBJ2-4	TGTGCCAGCGGCTTAGGGGTAGCGGGGGAAGAGATTCAGTACTTC	CASGLGVAGEEIQYF
TRBV6-4	-	-	TRBJ2-3	TGTGCCAGCAGACGGGACTTCACAGATACGCAGTATTTT	CASRRDFTDTQYF
TRBV27	-	-	TRBJ2-2	TGTGCCACCGGAGGTGGTTTGGGCGGGGAGCTGTTTTTT	CATGGGLGGELFF
TRBV27	-	-	TRBJ2-1	TGTGCCAGCAGGAGTTTACGCGGGTACAATGAGCAGTTCTTC	CASRSLRGYNEQFF